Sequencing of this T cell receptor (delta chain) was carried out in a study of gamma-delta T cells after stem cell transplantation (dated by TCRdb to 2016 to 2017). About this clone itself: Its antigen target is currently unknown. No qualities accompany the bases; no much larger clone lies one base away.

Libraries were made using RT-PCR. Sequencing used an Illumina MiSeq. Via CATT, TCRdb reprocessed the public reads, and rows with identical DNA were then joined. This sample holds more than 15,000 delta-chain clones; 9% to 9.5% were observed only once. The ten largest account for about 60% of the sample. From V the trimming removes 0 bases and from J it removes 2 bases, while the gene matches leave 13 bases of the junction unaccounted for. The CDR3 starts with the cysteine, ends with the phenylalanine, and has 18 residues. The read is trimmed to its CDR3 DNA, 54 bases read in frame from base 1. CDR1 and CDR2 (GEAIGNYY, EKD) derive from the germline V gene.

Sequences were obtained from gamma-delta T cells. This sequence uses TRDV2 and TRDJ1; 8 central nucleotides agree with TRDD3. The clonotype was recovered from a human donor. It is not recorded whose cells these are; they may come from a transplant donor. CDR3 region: CACDTVLGDPSKTDKLIF. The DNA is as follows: TGTGCCTGTGACACCGTCCTGGGGGACCCCTCTAAGACCGATAAACTCATCTTT.